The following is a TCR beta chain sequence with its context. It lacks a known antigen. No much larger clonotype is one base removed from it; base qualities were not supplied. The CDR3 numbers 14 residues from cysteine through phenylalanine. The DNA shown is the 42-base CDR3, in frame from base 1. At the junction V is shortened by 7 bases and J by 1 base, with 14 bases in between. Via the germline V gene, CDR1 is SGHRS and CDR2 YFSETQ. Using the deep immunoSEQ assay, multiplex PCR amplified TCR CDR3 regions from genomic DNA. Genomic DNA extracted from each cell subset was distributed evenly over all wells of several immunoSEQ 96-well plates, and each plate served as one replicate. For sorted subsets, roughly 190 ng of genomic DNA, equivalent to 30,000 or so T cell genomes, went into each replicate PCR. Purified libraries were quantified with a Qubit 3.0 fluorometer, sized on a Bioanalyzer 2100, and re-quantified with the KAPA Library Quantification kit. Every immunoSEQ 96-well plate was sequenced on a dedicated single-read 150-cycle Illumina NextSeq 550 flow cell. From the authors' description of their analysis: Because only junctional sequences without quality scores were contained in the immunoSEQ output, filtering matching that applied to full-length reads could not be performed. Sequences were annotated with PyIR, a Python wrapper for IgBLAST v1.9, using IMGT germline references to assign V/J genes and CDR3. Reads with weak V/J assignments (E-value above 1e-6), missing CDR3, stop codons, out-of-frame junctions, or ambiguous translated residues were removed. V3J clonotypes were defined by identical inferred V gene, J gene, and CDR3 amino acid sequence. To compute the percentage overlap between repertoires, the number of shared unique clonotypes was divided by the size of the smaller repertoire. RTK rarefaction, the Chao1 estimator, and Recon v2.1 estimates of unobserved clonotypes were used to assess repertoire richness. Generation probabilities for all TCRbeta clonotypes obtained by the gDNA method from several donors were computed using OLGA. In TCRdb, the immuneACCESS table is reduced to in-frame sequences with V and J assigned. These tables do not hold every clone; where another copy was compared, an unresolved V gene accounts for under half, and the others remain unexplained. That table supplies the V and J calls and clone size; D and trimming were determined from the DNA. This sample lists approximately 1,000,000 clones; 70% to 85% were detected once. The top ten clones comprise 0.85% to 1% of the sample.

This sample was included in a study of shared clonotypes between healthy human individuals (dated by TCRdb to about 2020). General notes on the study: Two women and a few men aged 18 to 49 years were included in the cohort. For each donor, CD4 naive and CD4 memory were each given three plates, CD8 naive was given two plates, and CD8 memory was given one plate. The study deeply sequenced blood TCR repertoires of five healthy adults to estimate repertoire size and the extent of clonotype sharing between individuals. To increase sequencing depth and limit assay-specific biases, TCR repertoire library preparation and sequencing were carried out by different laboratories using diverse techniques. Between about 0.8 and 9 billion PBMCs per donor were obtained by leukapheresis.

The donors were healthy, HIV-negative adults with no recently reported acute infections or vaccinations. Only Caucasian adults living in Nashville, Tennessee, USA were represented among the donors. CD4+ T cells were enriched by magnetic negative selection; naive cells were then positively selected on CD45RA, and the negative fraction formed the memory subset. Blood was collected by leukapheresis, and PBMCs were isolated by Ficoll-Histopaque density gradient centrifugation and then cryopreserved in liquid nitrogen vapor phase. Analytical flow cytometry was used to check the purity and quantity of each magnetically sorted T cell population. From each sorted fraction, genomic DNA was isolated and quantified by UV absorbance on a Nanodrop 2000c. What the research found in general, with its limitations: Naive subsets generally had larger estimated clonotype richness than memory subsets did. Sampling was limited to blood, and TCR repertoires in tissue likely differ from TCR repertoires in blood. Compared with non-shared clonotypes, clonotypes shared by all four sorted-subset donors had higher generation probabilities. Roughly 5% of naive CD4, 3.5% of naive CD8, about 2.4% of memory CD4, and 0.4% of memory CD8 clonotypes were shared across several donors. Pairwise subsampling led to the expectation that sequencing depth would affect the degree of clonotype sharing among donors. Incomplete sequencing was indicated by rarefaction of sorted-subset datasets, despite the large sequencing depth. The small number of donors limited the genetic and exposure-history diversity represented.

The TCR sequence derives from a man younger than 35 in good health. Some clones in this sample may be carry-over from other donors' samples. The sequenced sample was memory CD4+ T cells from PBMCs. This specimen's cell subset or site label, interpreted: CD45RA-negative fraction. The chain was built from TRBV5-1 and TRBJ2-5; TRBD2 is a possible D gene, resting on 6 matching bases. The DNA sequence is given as TGCGCCAGCGGGGGAGGCGGGACCCAAGAGACCCAGTACTTC. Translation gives CASGGGGTQETQYF. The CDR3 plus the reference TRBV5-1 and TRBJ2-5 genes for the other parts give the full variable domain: KAGVTQTPRYLIKTRGQQVTLSCSPISGHRSVSWYQQTPGQGLQFLFEYFSETQRNKGNFPGRFSGRQFSNSRSEMNVSTLELGDSALYLCASGGGGTQETQYFGPGTRLLVL.